The 32 T cell receptor beta chains below were found in one sample sequenced in a study of T cells after yellow fever vaccination. MiXCR, run by TCRdb on the 5' RACE reads, gives a single entry per CDR3 protein. The repertoire has 300,000 to 350,000 distinct CDR3 sequences, approximately 4.5% of them found once; the top ten carry roughly a fifth. The sequencing used PBMCs, collected 15 days after the yellow fever booster vaccination. The receptors come from a man between 18 and 35 years old who received the YFV17D yellow fever vaccine.

There are many counts of this clonotype. The rearrangement links TRBV4-1 to TRBJ2-7; TRBD1 agrees at 7 bases. This CDR3 region has 15 residues. CDR1 and CDR2 from the germline V gene are MGHRA and YSYEKL. Losses at the gene ends were 3 bases for V and 6 bases for J; bases not matched to a gene: 11. CDR3 DNA sequence: TGCGCCAGCAGCCAGCGTGGGACAGAGACAGGCGAGCAGTACTTC. Translated: CASSQRGTETGEQYF.

This clonotype was seen ten or more times. The rearrangement uses TRBV5-4 and TRBJ1-1; maybe TRBD1 (5 bases). There are 14 residues in the CDR3. The germline gives CDR1 SGHNT, CDR2 YYREEE (reference sequence). Trimming left V 5 bases short and J 2 bases short, with 13 bases between. As DNA, the CDR3 is TGTGCCAGCAGACCCGACAGTGACAACACTGAAGCTTTCTTT. Translation: CASRPDSDNTEAFF. Full variable domain (outside the CDR3, taken from reference TRBV5-4 and TRBJ1-1): ETGVTQSPTHLIKTRGQQVTLRCSSQSGHNTVSWYQQALGQGPQFIFQYYREEENGRGNFPPRFSGLQFPNYSSELNVNALELDDSALYLCASRPDSDNTEAFFGQGTRLTVV.

This clonotype was recorded many times. The V gene is TRBV20-1, the J gene TRBJ1-1; maybe TRBD1 (6 bases). CDR1 and CDR2 (germline): DFQATT, SNEGSKA (reference sequence). There are 11 residues in the CDR3. With 4 bases removed from V and 11 bases from J, the gap between germline ends came to 14 bases. Here the CDR3 DNA reads TGCAGTGCTACGGTGGGGGGCCTGGCTTTCTTT. This translates into CSATVGGLAFF.

There are many counts of this clonotype. The V and J genes are TRBV7-6 and TRBJ1-6; D remains ambiguous. The length of the CDR3 is 12 residues. Germline CDR1 reads SGHVS; CDR2 reads FNYEAQ. Trimming removed 2 bases from V and 14 bases from J, with 10 bases in between. The CDR3 protein is CASSLTPHTLHF. The CDR3 nucleotides are TGTGCCAGCAGCTTAACTCCCCACACCCTCCACTTT.

This chain uses TRBV4-1 with TRBJ1-5, with a possible D match to TRBD1 (6 bases). Deletions cut 5 bases from V and 3 bases from J, with 14 bases between. The CDR3 is 15 amino acids. Germline lookup yields CDR1 MGHRA and CDR2 YSYEKL. This chain's CDR3 is CASSVRDNHNQPQHF. The CDR3 DNA reads as TGCGCCAGCAGCGTCCGGGACAACCACAATCAGCCCCAGCATTTT.

This clonotype has a count of ten or more. The chain joins TRBV7-9 to TRBJ1-2; tentatively, D is TRBD1 (6 bases). The V and J ends lost 5 bases and 5 bases respectively, with 15 bases between them. CDR1 is SEHNR and CDR2 is FQNEAQ in the germline V gene (reference sequence). CDR3 length: 14 residues. The CDR3 coding sequence is TGTGCCAGCAGCCCGAGGGACATCCATTATGGCTACACCTTC. Protein: CASSPRDIHYGYTF.

In its sample, this clonotype was seen many times. The genes are TRBV7-9 and TRBJ1-1, with a tentative D call TRBD1 (6 bases). Trimming shortened V by 1 base and J by 1 base, and 10 bases separated the two germline ends. Germline CDR1 SEHNR, CDR2 FQNEAQ (reference sequence). This CDR3 is 15 amino acids long. This chain's CDR3 is CASSLGGHRNTEAFF. The DNA for the CDR3 is TGTGCCAGCAGCTTAGGGGGGCATCGGAACACTGAAGCTTTCTTT.

The chain employs TRBV28 and TRBJ1-2; 7 bases are a match to TRBD1. J was trimmed by 3 bases and V by 6 bases; bases with no gene match: 4. CDR1 is MDHEN and CDR2 is SYDVKM in the germline V gene. The CDR3 consists of 13 residues. CDR3 loop: CASSNGQDYGYTF. The CDR3, as DNA: TGTGCCAGCAGCAACGGACAGGACTATGGCTACACCTTC.

This clonotype was seen at least ten times. This chain links TRBV7-7 with TRBJ2-7, with 8 bases identical to TRBD1. V shed 5 bases and J 3 bases; nucleotides not matched to a gene: 9. The CDR3 totals 15 residues. Germline lookup yields CDR1 SSHAT and CDR2 FNYEAQ (reference sequence). In DNA, the CDR3 is TGTGCCAGCAGCCCAGGACAGGGACCATTCTACGAGCAGTACTTC. Protein sequence: CASSPGQGPFYEQYF.

The chain combines TRBV5-1 with TRBJ2-7, with 9 positions matching TRBD1. V gave up 3 bases and J gave up 6 bases; unmatched junction bases: 1. This CDR3 is 12 amino acids long. The germline V gene has CDR1 SGHRS and CDR2 YFSETQ. CDR3 sequence (DNA): TGCGCCAGCAGCTGGACAGGGGTCGAGCAGTACTTC. Translating gives CASSWTGVEQYF.

This clonotype was seen a handful of times. V gene TRBV19 combines with J gene TRBJ2-1; 8 nucleotides match TRBD1. The V gene's germline CDR1 is LNHDA and CDR2 SQIVND (reference sequence). V lost 6 bases to trimming and J lost 2 bases; unmatched junction nucleotides: 9. The CDR3 length is 16 residues. The CDR3 region is CASSRRQGTTYNEQFF. CDR3 nucleotide sequence: TGTGCCAGTAGCCGTAGACAGGGGACGACCTACAATGAGCAGTTCTTC.

J is TRBJ1-1 and V is TRBV11-2, with unresolved D. This CDR3 has 11 residues. CDR1 is SGHAT, CDR2 FQNNGV, per germline. With 5 bases removed from V and 11 bases from J, the gap between germline ends came to 12 bases. The CDR3 DNA is TGTGCCAGCAGCCAGTATGGTGGCGCTTTCTTT. Translation gives CASSQYGGAFF.

V usage is TRBV21-1 and J usage is TRBJ2-1; TRBD1, as called in the table, went unchecked against the DNA. TRBV21-1 corresponds to a pseudogene. The CDR3 runs 17 residues. The CDR3 loop reads CASSKDDDSVSYNEQFF. The CDR3, as DNA: TGTGCCAGCAGCAAAGATGATGACAGTGTATCCTACAATGAGCAGTTCTTC.

In this sample, this clonotype turned up many times. The rearrangement uses TRBV4-1 and TRBJ1-5; D is possibly TRBD1 (6 bases). The V gene's germline CDR1 is MGHRA and CDR2 YSYEKL. This CDR3 is 15 amino acids long. V lost 1 base to trimming and J lost 1 base, with 8 bases between them. The CDR3 nucleotides are TGCGCCAGCAGCCAAGGGACAGCAAGCAATCAGCCCCAGCATTTT. It yields the protein CASSQGTASNQPQHF.

The sample holds many counts of this clonotype. The chain joins TRBV11-2 to TRBJ1-6; D gene uncertain. The V end lost 5 bases, the J end lost 7 bases, and 12 bases lay between the germline ends. The CDR3 has 14 residues. CDR1 SGHAT and CDR2 FQNNGV come from the germline V gene. The CDR3 region has the DNA TGTGCCAGCAGCGATAGTAGGCAGAATTCACCCCTCCACTTT. This codes for CASSDSRQNSPLHF.

This clonotype has at least ten counts. The chain uses TRBV7-2 and TRBJ1-5; 9 nucleotides agree with TRBD1. Germline CDR1 is SGHTA and CDR2 is FQGNSA. The junction had 7 bases not matched to a gene; V was cut back by 6 bases and J by 4 bases. The CDR3 contains 15 residues. The CDR3 spells CASSLIGTGNQPQHF. DNA for the CDR3: TGTGCCAGCAGTCTGATCGGGACAGGGAATCAGCCCCAGCATTTT.

In this sample, this clonotype turned up a few times. The genes are TRBV18 and TRBJ2-7; 8 bases fit TRBD1. This CDR3 is 15 amino acids long. Trimming at V came to 3 bases and at J to 0 bases, leaving 4 bases not matched to a gene. Germline CDR1 is KGHSH and CDR2 is LQKENI. CDR3 residues: CASSPTGDTSYEQYF. CDR3 sequence (DNA): TGTGCCAGCTCACCGACAGGGGATACCTCCTACGAGCAGTACTTC.

This clonotype has just a few counts. The chain couples TRBV6-2 or TRBV6-3 to TRBJ2-6; 8 bases line up with TRBD1. The CDR3 runs 17 residues. Germline-derived CDR1 and CDR2 are MNHEY and SVGEGT. Losses at the gene ends were 4 bases for V and 0 bases for J; bases not matched to a gene: 5. DNA for the CDR3: TGTGCCAGCAGTTCCGGGACAGGCCCCTCTGGGGCCAACGTCCTGACTTTC. The encoded protein is CASSSGTGPSGANVLTF.

CDR3: CASSQEAHSPPQHF. In nucleotides, the CDR3 is TGTGCCAGCAGCCAAGAGGCACACAGTCCGCCCCAGCATTTT. The chain uses TRBV3-1 and TRBJ1-5; D gene uncertain. This CDR3 spans 14 amino acids. Germline loops: CDR1 LGHDT, CDR2 YNNKEL (reference sequence). Trimming stripped 0 bases from V and 9 bases from J, with 12 bases between.

A few counts support this clonotype. The chain carries TRBV10-3 and TRBJ2-2; 8 nucleotides agree with TRBD1. Germline CDR1 is ENHRY and CDR2 is SYGVKD. There are 15 residues in the CDR3. With 3 bases clipped from V and 5 bases from J, the junction kept 5 bases outside the gene matches. The DNA of the CDR3 is TGTGCCATCAGTGAACGGACAGGGATTACCGGGGAGCTGTTTTTT. Translating gives CAISERTGITGELFF.

This clonotype has a count of ten or more. This chain uses TRBV5-5 with TRBJ1-2; a weak D match, TRBD1 (6 bases). V shed 0 bases and J shed 0 bases, with 9 bases lying between them. Germline assignment: CDR1 SGHKS and CDR2 YYEKEE (reference sequence). The CDR3 has 15 amino acids. CDR3 coding DNA: TGTGCCAGCAGCTTGGCGGGGACACCTAACTATGGCTACACCTTC. This sequence encodes CASSLAGTPNYGYTF.

This CDR3 is CSATTYLQALISNYGYTF. CDR3 bases: TGCAGTGCCACCACCTACCTACAGGCTCTTATCTCTAACTATGGCTACACCTTC. The rearrangement joins TRBV20-1 to TRBJ1-2, with D tentatively TRBD1 (5 bases). CDR3 length: 18 amino acids. V lost 6 bases and J 0 bases, leaving 26 bases between the germline ends. Looked up from germline, CDR1 is DFQATT and CDR2 is SNEGSKA (reference sequence).

This clonotype was found many times. V and J are TRBV9 and TRBJ2-3; possibly TRBD2 for D (7 bases). Germline CDR1 is SGDLS and CDR2 is YYNGEE. Trimming left V 3 bases short and J 0 bases short, with 11 bases between. This CDR3 comprises 15 residues. The CDR3 coding sequence is TGTGCCAGCAGCGGGGGGGGCTTCAGCACAGATACGCAGTATTTT. Translation: CASSGGGFSTDTQYF.

The J gene is TRBJ2-7, the V gene TRBV6-5; 8 bases fit TRBD2. CDR1 and CDR2 from the germline V gene are MNHEY and SVGAGI. This CDR3 region has 14 residues. With 5 bases clipped from V and 4 bases from J, the junction kept 7 bases outside the gene matches. The CDR3 DNA reads as TGTGCCAGCAGTCGGGGACTAGGGGTGTACGAGCAGTACTTC. Translating it yields CASSRGLGVYEQYF.

At least ten counts were recorded for this clonotype. This chain uses TRBV12-3 or TRBV12-4 with TRBJ1-2, with D maybe TRBD1 (6 bases). CDR3 length: 13 residues. Trimming took off 7 bases at V and 8 bases at J, with 17 bases between the two ends. The CDR3 is CASTQETGTGYTF. CDR3 DNA: TGTGCCAGCACCCAAGAAACCGGGACAGGCTACACCTTC.

This clonotype was counted at least ten times. This chain joins TRBV11-1 and TRBJ2-7; D is perhaps TRBD2 (5 bases). Trimming stripped 3 bases from V and 3 bases from J, with 9 bases between. This CDR3 is 13 amino acids long. Per the germline V gene, CDR1 is SGHAT and CDR2 is FQDESV (reference sequence). Written as DNA, the CDR3 is TGTGCCAGCAGCTTGGGAGAGAACTACGAGCAGTACTTC. It specifies CASSLGENYEQYF.

The rearrangement links TRBV9 to TRBJ2-3; maybe TRBD2 (7 bases). Germline lookup yields CDR1 SGDLS and CDR2 YYNGEE. V was shortened by 0 bases and J by 6 bases, with 11 bases between the two germline ends. The CDR3 runs to 14 residues. The CDR3 bases are TGTGCCAGCAGCGTAGAGACGGGGGGCGATACGCAGTATTTT. This translates into CASSVETGGDTQYF.

This clonotype was seen ten or more times. V gene TRBV12-3 or TRBV12-4 combines with J gene TRBJ2-4, with 9 nucleotides matching TRBD1. CDR3 length: 16 residues. Germline trimming cut 4 bases from V and 0 bases from J; bases unmatched to any gene: 4. For the CDR3, the DNA is TGTGCCAGCAGTTCACAGGGGGCGGTAGCCAAAAACATTCAGTACTTC. It is translated as CASSSQGAVAKNIQYF.

This clonotype appeared many times. The J gene is TRBJ1-2, the V gene TRBV4-3; possibly TRBD1 for D (5 bases). Trimming pared 1 base from V and 0 bases from J, leaving 15 bases between. The CDR3 is made up of 17 amino acids. The germline CDR1 and CDR2 sequences are LGHNA and YSLEER. CDR3 residues: CASSQVGLKGANYGYTF. CDR3 coding DNA: TGCGCCAGCAGCCAAGTGGGGCTAAAAGGCGCTAACTATGGCTACACCTTC.

V gene TRBV4-3 combines with J gene TRBJ1-1; 8 nucleotides line up with TRBD1. With V trimmed by 0 bases and J by 1 base, 7 bases remained unmatched. The CDR3 is 17 residues long. Germline CDR1 and CDR2: LGHNA and YSLEER. CDR3 DNA: TGCGCCAGCAGCCAAGAGGACCGGACAGGGCAGAACACTGAAGCTTTCTTT. This gives the protein CASSQEDRTGQNTEAFF.

This clonotype appeared many times. This chain joins TRBV6-5 and TRBJ2-5, with D perhaps TRBD1 or TRBD2 (5 bases each). Trimming removed 4 bases from V and 7 bases from J, with 25 bases in between. The CDR3 contains 17 residues. CDR1 is MNHEY and CDR2 is SVGAGI in the germline V gene. The CDR3 DNA is TGTGCCAGCAGTTTCAATCCCGGGACCGCGCCTCTGGGGACCCAGTACTTC. Residues: CASSFNPGTAPLGTQYF.

This clonotype was counted ten times or more. CDR3 DNA: TGTGCCAGCGGGTTAGGACTAGCGGGGTACGGGGAGCTGTTTTTT. Its protein product is CASGLGLAGYGELFF. The chain recombines TRBV7-2 with TRBJ2-2; 12 bases match TRBD2. CDR1 and CDR2 (germline): SGHTA, FQGNSA. Unmatched junction bases numbered 8, after V lost 8 bases and J lost 7 bases. The length of the CDR3 is 15 residues.